Below are 18 T cell receptor beta chains sequenced from a single sample in a study of graft-versus-host responses after intestinal transplantation. Repertoires were generated with immunoSEQ multiplex PCR, while TCRdb's copy carries only in-frame clones and drops some. This repertoire shows 11,000 to 15,000 clones, roughly 28% found once; its top ten account for 3% to 4%. The source was alloreactive CD4+ T cells from a mixed lymphocyte reaction culture, collected before intestinal transplant. The subset: CFSE-low proliferating T cells sorted from approximately 6-day pre-transplant mixed lymphocyte reaction (GvH or HvG direction). The receptors were gathered from a human patient who received an intestinal transplant.

This clone was detected only a few times. V is TRBV19 and J is TRBJ1-3; 9 nucleotides align to TRBD1. The CDR3 covers 17 residues. The germline V gene has CDR1 LNHDA and CDR2 SQIVND (reference sequence). The J segment lost 3 bases and the V segment lost 0 bases, leaving 6 bases of the junction unmatched. CDR3 DNA sequence: TGTGCCAGTAGTATAGACCAAGGGACAGGGATTGGAAACACCATATATTTT. Translating it yields CASSIDQGTGIGNTIYF.

V and J are TRBV9 and TRBJ2-2; no clear D. Germline V lookup: CDR1 SGDLS, CDR2 YYNGEE. CDR3 size: 12 residues. Trimming pared 6 bases from V and 0 bases from J, leaving 3 bases between. The DNA of the CDR3 is TGTGCCAGCAAAGCGAACACCGGGGAGCTGTTTTTT. Its protein product is CASKANTGELFF.

This clone was counted between two and nine times. The chain carries TRBV10-1 and TRBJ2-7, with D possibly being TRBD1 (5 bases). Per the germline V gene, CDR1 is WNHNN and CDR2 is SYGVQD (reference sequence). Trimming cost V 0 bases and J 1 base, with 13 bases left between them. This CDR3 is built from 16 residues. The CDR3 protein is CASSESPTDSSYEQYF. CDR3 coding DNA: TGCGCCAGCAGTGAGTCACCGACAGATAGTTCCTACGAGCAGTACTTC.

Relative to its sample, this clone is medium-sized. J is TRBJ1-2 and V is TRBV28; the match to TRBD1 covers 7 bases. From germline, CDR1 is MDHEN and CDR2 SYDVKM. J lost 8 bases, V lost 8 bases, and 14 bases had no gene match. This CDR3 spans 14 amino acids. The CDR3 nucleotides are TGTGCCAGCGGCCAACTGAGACAGGGAGGCGGCTACACCTTC. It codes for CASGQLRQGGGYTF.

The V and J genes are TRBV6-6 and TRBJ2-7; D may be TRBD1 (5 bases). Trimming pared 3 bases from V and 0 bases from J, leaving 9 bases between. From germline, CDR1 is MNHNY and CDR2 SVGAGI (reference sequence). This CDR3 contains 14 residues. CDR3 protein: CASSYTGSSYEQYF. CDR3 in DNA: TGTGCCAGCAGTTATACAGGAAGCTCCTACGAGCAGTACTTC.

The sample holds a few counts of this clone. This rearrangement joins TRBV7-2 to TRBJ2-5; D is perhaps TRBD2 (7 bases). Trimming took off 5 bases at V and 7 bases at J, with 23 bases between the two ends. The CDR3 spans 16 residues. Germline V gene lookup returns CDR1 SGHTA and CDR2 FQGNSA. For the CDR3, the DNA is TGTGCCAGCAGCACTTCTTTGGCGGGGGCCCGGGGGACCCAGTACTTC. It yields the protein CASSTSLAGARGTQYF.

Judged by abundance, this clone is medium-sized. The chain links TRBV28 to TRBJ2-7, with D hard to call. V was clipped by 6 bases and J by 0 bases, with 3 bases between them. The CDR3 length is 11 residues. CDR1 MDHEN and CDR2 SYDVKM come from the germline V gene. DNA for the CDR3: TGTGCCAGCAGCGACTCCTACGAGCAGTACTTC. Translating gives CASSDSYEQYF. Looking up the rest from reference TRBV28 and TRBJ2-7 gives the full variable domain: DVKVTQSSRYLVKRTGEKVFLECVQDMDHENMFWYRQDPGLGLRLIYFSYDVKMKEKGDIPEGYSVSREKKERFSLILESASTNQTSMYLCASSDSYEQYFGPGTRLTVT.

The chain employs TRBV4-1 and TRBJ1-5; 9 bases fit TRBD1. The length of the CDR3 is 14 residues. V gave up 1 base and J gave up 11 bases; unmatched junction bases: 6. The germline gives CDR1 MGHRA, CDR2 YSYEKL. The CDR3 DNA follows: TGCGCCAGCAGCCAAGGCTACAGGGGGCAAGCCCAGCATTTT. Protein: CASSQGYRGQAQHF.

V is TRBV6-4 and J is TRBJ1-1; tentatively, D is TRBD1 (5 bases). V lost 5 bases and J lost 5, with 15 bases in between. There are 14 residues in the CDR3. Germline loops: CDR1 MRHNA, CDR2 SNTAGT. CDR3 coding DNA: TGTGCCAGCAGTTCCCCGCAGGGAAGAACTGAAGCTTTCTTT. Residues: CASSSPQGRTEAFF.

The CDR3 protein is CASSLRTGLAGGEQYF. DNA of the CDR3: TGTGCCAGCAGTTTAAGGACAGGACTAGCGGGAGGCGAGCAGTACTTC. The chain links TRBV28 to TRBJ2-7; TRBD2 agrees at 14 bases. From germline, CDR1 is MDHEN and CDR2 SYDVKM. V was pared by 2 bases and J by 6 bases, with 6 bases of the junction left unmatched. CDR3 size: 16 residues.

By share, this clone counts as medium-sized (0.01 to 0.1%). The rearrangement joins TRBV18 to TRBJ2-7, with 8 bases aligning to TRBD1. The CDR3 contains 15 residues. Unmatched junction bases numbered 3, after V lost 1 base and J lost 1 base. Germline V lookup: CDR1 KGHSH, CDR2 LQKENI. DNA of the CDR3: TGTGCCAGCTCACCACAACACAGGGGGTCCTACGAGCAGTACTTC. The encoded protein is CASSPQHRGSYEQYF.

There are a few counts of this clone. The chain employs TRBV18 and TRBJ2-2, with D tentatively TRBD2 (6 bases). The CDR3 sequence is 16 residues long. Germline CDR1 reads KGHSH; CDR2 reads LQKENI. Trimming took off 4 bases at V and 2 bases at J, with 14 bases between the two ends. The CDR3 coding sequence is TGTGCCAGCTCACTTTATACAGCGGGTAACACCGGGGAGCTGTTTTTT. Translation gives CASSLYTAGNTGELFF.

J is TRBJ2-3 and V is TRBV11-3; D gene uncertain. V lost 1 base and J lost 0, with 8 bases in between. CDR3 length: 15 residues. Germline V gives CDR1 SGHNT, CDR2 YENEEA. The CDR3 DNA sequence: TGTGCCAGCAGCTTAGGTTTCGGTAGCACAGATACGCAGTATTTT. It specifies CASSLGFGSTDTQYF. Together with reference TRBV11-3 and TRBJ2-3, the CDR3 gives the full variable domain: EAGVVQSPRYKIIEKKQPVAFWCNPISGHNTLYWYLQNLGQGPELLIRYENEEAVDDSQLPKDRFSAERLKGVDSTLKIQPAELGDSAVYLCASSLGFGSTDTQYFGPGTRLTVL.

The V call is TRBV11-2, the J call TRBJ2-7; 8 nucleotides match TRBD2. V lost 4 bases to trimming and J lost 3 bases; unmatched junction nucleotides: 8. Germline lookup yields CDR1 SGHAT and CDR2 FQNNGV. The CDR3 has 15 residues. CDR3 DNA: TGTGCCAGCAGCTCCCCGGGGGGGGTGATCTACGAGCAGTACTTC. Translating gives CASSSPGGVIYEQYF.

By sample share, this clone is medium-sized. The chain joins TRBV7-9 to TRBJ1-3; no definite D call. Germline CDR1 and CDR2: SEHNR and FQNEAQ (reference sequence). The CDR3 sequence is 14 residues long. Trimming removed 1 base at V and 0 bases at J, with 4 bases between. CDR3 amino acids: CASSLDGSGNTIYF. CDR3 DNA sequence: TGTGCCAGCAGCTTAGACGGCTCTGGAAACACCATATATTTT.

This chain links TRBV2 with TRBJ1-1; the match to TRBD1 covers 10 bases. The CDR3 contains 15 residues. V lost 8 bases to trimming and J lost 2 bases; unmatched junction nucleotides: 8. The germline CDR1 and CDR2 sequences are SNHLY and FYNNEI. CDR3 nucleotide sequence: TGTGCCAGCTTCCGGGACAGGGGACGAAACACTGAAGCTTTCTTT. Amino acids: CASFRDRGRNTEAFF.

The chain joins TRBV6-8 to TRBJ2-7, with 9 bases fitting TRBD1. V lost 5 bases, J lost 3 bases, and 5 bases stayed unmatched. CDR1 is MNHGY and CDR2 is SAAAGT in the germline V gene. The CDR3 covers 14 residues. The CDR3 nucleotides are TGTGCCAGCAGTACCCCGGGACAGGGCTACGAGCAGTACTTC. Amino acids: CASSTPGQGYEQYF.

The V gene is TRBV11-3, the J gene TRBJ2-1, with D possibly being TRBD2 (5 bases). Trimming shortened V by 5 bases and J by 6 bases, and 14 bases separated the two germline ends. CDR1 and CDR2 from the germline V gene are SGHNT and YENEEA. This CDR3 is built from 14 residues. The CDR3 loop reads CASSPNPRGNEQFF. The CDR3 DNA follows: TGTGCCAGCAGCCCCAACCCCCGGGGCAATGAGCAGTTCTTC. Full variable domain (rest looked up from reference TRBV11-3 and TRBJ2-1): EAGVVQSPRYKIIEKKQPVAFWCNPISGHNTLYWYLQNLGQGPELLIRYENEEAVDDSQLPKDRFSAERLKGVDSTLKIQPAELGDSAVYLCASSPNPRGNEQFFGPGTRLTVL.